This T cell receptor beta chain was recovered during a study of T cell clonotyping in hematopoietic cell transplantation. Whole-study context: Pretransplant recipient samples were taken after cytoreduction.

Study-wide results and caveats: Higher Inverse Simpson Index values in graft donor and pretransplant recipient predicted broader posttransplant TCR diversity.

The CDR3 runs 15 residues. Germline V gives CDR1 SGHDT, CDR2 YYEEEE. V was trimmed by 2 bases and J by 1 base, leaving 9 bases between them. Produced via immunoSEQ multiplex PCR; TCRdb's table is partial and in-frame only. Of roughly 80,000 clones listed, 90% to 96% are singletons. With regard to this clone: Its specificity is not known.

Time point noted: recipient sample about 28 days before transplant, after cytoreduction. The TCR originated in a woman aged 45 to 65 with acute myeloid leukemia. Some clones in this sample may be carry-over from other donors' samples. Here the sequenced sample was peripheral blood mononuclear cells, taken before stem cell transplant. The chain uses TRBV5-6 and TRBJ1-4, with a weak D call TRBD1 (6 bases). CDR3 nucleotide sequence: TGTGCCAGCAGCTTCGACAGGCGAACTAATGAAAAACTGTTTTTT. It is translated as CASSFDRRTNEKLFF.